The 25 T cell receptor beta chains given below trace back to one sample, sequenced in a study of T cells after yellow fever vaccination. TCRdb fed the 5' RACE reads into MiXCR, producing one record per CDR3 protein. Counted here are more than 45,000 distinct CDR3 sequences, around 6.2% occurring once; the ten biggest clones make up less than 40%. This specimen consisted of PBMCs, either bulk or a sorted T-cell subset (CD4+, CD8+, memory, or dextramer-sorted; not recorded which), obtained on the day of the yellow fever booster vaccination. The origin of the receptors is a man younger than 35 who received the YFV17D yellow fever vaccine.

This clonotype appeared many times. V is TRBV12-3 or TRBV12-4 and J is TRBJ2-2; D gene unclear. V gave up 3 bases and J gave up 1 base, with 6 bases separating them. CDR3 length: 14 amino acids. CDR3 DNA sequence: TGTGCCAGCAGTTTGATAGGGAACACCGGGGAGCTGTTTTTT. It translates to CASSLIGNTGELFF.

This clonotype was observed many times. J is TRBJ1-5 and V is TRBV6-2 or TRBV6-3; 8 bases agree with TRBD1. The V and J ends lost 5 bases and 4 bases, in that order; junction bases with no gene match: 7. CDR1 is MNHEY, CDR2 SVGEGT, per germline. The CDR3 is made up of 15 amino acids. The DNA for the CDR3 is TGTGCCAGCAGTGGGCGAGGACAGGGTAATCAGCCCCAGCATTTT. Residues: CASSGRGQGNQPQHF.

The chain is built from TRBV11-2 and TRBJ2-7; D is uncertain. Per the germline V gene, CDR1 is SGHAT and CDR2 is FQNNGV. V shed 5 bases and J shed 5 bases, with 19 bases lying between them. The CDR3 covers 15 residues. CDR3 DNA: TGTGCCAGCAGCACAGCCCATTCTGGGAAGGACGAGCAGTACTTC. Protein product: CASSTAHSGKDEQYF. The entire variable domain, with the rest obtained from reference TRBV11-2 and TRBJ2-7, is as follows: EAGVAQSPRYKIIEKRQSVAFWCNPISGHATLYWYQQILGQGPKLLIQFQNNGVVDDSQLPKDRFSAERLKGVDSTLKIQPAKLEDSAVYLCASSTAHSGKDEQYFGPGTRLTVT.

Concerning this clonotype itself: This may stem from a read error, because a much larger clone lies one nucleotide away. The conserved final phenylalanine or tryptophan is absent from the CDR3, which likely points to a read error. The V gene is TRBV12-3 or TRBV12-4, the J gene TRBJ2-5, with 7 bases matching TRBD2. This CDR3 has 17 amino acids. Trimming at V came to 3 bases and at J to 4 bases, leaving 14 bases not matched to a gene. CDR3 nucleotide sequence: TGTGCCAGCAGTTTTATAGCGGGCTTACCTGGCCGAGAGACCCAGTACTTA. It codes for CASSFIAGLPGRETQYL.

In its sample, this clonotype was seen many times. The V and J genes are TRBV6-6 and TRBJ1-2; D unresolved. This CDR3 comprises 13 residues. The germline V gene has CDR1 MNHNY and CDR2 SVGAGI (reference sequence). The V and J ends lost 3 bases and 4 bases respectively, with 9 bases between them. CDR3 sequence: CASSYDPSYGYTF. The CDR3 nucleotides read TGTGCCAGCAGTTATGACCCATCCTATGGCTACACCTTC.

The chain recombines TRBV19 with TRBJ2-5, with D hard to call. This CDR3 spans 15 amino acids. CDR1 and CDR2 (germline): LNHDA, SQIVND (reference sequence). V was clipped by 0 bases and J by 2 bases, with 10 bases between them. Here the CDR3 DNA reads TGTGCCAGTAGTATAGATCCGCAGAAGCAAGAGACCCAGTACTTC. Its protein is CASSIDPQKQETQYF.

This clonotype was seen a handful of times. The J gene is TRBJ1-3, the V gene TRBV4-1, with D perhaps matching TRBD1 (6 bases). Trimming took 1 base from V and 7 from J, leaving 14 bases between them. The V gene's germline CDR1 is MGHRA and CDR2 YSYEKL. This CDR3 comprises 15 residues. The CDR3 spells CASSQAPGARNTIYF. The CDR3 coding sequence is TGCGCCAGCAGCCAAGCGCCAGGGGCTAGGAACACCATATATTTT.

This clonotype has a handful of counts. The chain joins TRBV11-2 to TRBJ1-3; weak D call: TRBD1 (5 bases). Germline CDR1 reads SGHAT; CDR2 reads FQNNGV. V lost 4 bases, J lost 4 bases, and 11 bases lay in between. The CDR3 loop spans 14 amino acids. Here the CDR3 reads CASSWGVPGNTIYF. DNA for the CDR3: TGTGCCAGCAGCTGGGGGGTACCCGGAAACACCATATATTTT.

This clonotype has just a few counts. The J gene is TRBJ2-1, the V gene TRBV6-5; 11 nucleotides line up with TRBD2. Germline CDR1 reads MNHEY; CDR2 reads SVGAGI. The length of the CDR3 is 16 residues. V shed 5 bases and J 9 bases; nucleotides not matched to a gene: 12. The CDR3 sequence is CASSISGGALRGEQFF. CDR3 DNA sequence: TGTGCCAGCAGTATTAGCGGGGGGGCTTTGCGGGGTGAGCAGTTCTTC.

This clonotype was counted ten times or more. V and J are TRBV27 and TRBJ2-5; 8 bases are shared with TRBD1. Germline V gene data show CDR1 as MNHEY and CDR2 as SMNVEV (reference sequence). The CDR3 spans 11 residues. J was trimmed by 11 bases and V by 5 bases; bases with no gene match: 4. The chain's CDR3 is CASSPGDRQYF. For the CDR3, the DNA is TGTGCCAGCAGTCCGGGGGACAGGCAGTACTTC.

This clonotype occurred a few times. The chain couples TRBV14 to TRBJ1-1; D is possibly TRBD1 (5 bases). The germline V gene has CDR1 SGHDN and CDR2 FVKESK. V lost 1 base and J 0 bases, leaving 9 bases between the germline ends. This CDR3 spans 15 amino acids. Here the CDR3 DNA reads TGTGCCAGCAGCCAAGCCGGGGCGCTGAACACTGAAGCTTTCTTT. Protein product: CASSQAGALNTEAFF.

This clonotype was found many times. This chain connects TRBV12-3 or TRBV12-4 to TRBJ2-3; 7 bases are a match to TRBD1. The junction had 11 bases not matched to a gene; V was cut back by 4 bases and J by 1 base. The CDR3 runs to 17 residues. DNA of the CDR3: TGTGCCAGCAGTTACTTCTACAGGGGTGAGGGCACAGATACGCAGTATTTT. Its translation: CASSYFYRGEGTDTQYF.

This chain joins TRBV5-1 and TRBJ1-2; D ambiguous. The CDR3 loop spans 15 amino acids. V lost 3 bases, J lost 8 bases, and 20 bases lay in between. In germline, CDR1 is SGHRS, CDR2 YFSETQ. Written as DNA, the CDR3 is TGCGCCAGCAGCTCCACACCCCGGGATCCTGGGGGCTACACCTTC. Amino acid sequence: CASSSTPRDPGGYTF.

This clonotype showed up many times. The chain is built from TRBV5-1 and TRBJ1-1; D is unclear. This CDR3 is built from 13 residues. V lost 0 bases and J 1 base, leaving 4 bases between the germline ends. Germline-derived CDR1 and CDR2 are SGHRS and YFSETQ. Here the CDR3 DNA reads TGCGCCAGCAGCTTGGGCAGGAACACTGAAGCTTTCTTT. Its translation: CASSLGRNTEAFF.

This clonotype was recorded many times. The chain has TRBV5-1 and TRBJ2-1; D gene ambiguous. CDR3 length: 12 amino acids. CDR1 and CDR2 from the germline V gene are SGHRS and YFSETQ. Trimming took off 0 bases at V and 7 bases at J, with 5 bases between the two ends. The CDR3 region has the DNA TGCGCCAGCAGCTTGGCCTTGAATGAGCAGTTCTTC. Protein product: CASSLALNEQFF.

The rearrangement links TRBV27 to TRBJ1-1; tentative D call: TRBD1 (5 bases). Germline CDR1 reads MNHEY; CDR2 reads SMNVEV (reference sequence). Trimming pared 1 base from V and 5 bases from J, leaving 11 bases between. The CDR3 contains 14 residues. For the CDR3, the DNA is TGTGCCAGCAGTTTATTGGGGCCGAGGACTGAAGCTTTCTTT. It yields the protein CASSLLGPRTEAFF.

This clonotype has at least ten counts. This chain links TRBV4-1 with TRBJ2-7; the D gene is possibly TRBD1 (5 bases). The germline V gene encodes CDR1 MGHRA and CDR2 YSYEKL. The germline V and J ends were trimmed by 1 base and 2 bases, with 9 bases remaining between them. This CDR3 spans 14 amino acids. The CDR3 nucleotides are TGCGCCAGCAGCCAAGGGGGCGGTACCTACGAGCAGTACTTC. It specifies CASSQGGGTYEQYF.

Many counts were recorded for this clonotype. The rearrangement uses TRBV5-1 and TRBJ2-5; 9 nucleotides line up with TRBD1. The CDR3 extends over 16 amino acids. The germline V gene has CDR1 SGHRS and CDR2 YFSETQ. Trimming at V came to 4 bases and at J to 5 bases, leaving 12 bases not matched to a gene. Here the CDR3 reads CASSPLRQGGTETQYF. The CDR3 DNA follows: TGCGCCAGCAGCCCCCTCCGACAGGGGGGGACGGAGACCCAGTACTTC.

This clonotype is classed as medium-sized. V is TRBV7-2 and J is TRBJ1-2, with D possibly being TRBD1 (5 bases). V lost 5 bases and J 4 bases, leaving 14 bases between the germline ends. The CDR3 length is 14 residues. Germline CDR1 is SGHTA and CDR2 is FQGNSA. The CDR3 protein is CASSPGLGLYGYTF. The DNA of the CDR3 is TGTGCCAGCAGCCCAGGCTTGGGGCTCTATGGCTACACCTTC.

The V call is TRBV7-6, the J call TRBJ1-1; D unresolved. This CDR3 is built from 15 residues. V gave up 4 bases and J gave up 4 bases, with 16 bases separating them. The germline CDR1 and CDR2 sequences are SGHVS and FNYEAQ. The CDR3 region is CASSSTPWYGTEAFF. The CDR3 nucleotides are TGTGCCAGCAGCTCGACACCTTGGTATGGCACTGAAGCTTTCTTT.

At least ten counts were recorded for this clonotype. CDR3 in DNA: TGTGCCAGCTCGGACGATAATCCGGGCGAGCAGTACTTC. Its protein product is CASSDDNPGEQYF. The rearrangement links TRBV11-3 to TRBJ2-7; no definite D call. The CDR3 is 13 residues long. The germline V gene encodes CDR1 SGHNT and CDR2 YENEEA. Deletions cut 8 bases from V and 6 bases from J, with 17 bases between.

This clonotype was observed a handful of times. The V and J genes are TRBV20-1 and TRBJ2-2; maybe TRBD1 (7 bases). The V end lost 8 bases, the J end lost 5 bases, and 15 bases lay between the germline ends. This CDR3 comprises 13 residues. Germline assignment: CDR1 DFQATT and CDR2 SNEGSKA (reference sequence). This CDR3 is CSPRDSLTGELFF. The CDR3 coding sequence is TGCAGTCCGCGGGACAGTTTAACCGGGGAGCTGTTTTTT.

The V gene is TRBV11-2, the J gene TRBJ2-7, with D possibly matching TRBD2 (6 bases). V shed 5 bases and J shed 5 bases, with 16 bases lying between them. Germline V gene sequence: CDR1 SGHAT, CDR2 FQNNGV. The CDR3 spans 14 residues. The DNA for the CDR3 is TGTGCCAGCAGCCCCCCGTCAACGGGAGACGAGCAGTACTTC. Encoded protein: CASSPPSTGDEQYF.

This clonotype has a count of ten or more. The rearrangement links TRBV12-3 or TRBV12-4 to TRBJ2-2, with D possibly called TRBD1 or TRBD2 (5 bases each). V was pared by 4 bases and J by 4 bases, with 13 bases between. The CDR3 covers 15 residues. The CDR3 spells CASSSPGRPTGELFF. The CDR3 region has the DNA TGTGCCAGCAGTTCCCCGGGGCGTCCCACCGGGGAGCTGTTTTTT.

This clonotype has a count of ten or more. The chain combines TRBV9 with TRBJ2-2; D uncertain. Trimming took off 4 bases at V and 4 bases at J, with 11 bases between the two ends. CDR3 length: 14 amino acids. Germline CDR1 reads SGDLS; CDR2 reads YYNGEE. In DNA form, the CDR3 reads TGTGCCAGCAGCCCTGAAGACGGCACCGGGGAGCTGTTTTTT. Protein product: CASSPEDGTGELFF.